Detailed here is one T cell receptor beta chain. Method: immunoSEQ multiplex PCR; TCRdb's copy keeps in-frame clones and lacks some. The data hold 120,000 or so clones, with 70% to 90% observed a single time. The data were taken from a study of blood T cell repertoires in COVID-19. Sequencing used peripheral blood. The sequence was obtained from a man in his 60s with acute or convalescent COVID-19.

The CDR3 coding sequence is TGTGCCAGCTCACCAGGGGCTAGCGGGCCTTTCTACGAGCAGTACTTC. Translated: CASSPGASGPFYEQYF. The chain combines TRBV18 with TRBJ2-7, with 8 positions matching TRBD2. Unmatched junction bases numbered 9, after V lost 2 bases and J lost 3 bases. The length of the CDR3 is 16 residues. CDR1 KGHSH and CDR2 LQKENI come from the germline V gene.